This is a list of T cell receptor beta chains from one sample in a study of blood T cell repertoires in COVID-19. TCRdb keeps only in-frame clones here, not all; method: immunoSEQ multiplex PCR. The sample includes a few hundred thousand clones, approximately 84% of them seen just once. Sequenced input: peripheral blood. All receptors come from a man in his forties or fifties with active or convalescent COVID-19. CDR3s include the opening cysteine and the closing phenylalanine or tryptophan. D genes are given only for firm matches. Clone size is stated in some rows and not others, as once, few, many or a class when expanded.

D	V	size	J	CDR3	DNA
TRBD1	TRBV4-1	NA	TRBJ1-1	CASSPTRDRGQRQNTEAFF	TGCGCCAGCAGCCCAACCCGGGACAGGGGGCAAAGGCAGAACACTGAAGCTTTCTTT
TRBD1	TRBV19	NA	TRBJ2-3	CASSTETGSSTDTQYF	TGTGCCAGTAGTACAGAGACAGGGTCCTCCACAGATACGCAGTATTTT
NA	TRBV9	NA	TRBJ1-2	CASSGLRYYGYTF	TGTGCCAGCAGCGGACTGAGATACTATGGCTACACCTTC
TRBD2	TRBV4-1	NA	TRBJ2-3	CASSQEGSGGAQDTQYF	TGCGCCAGCAGCCAAGAGGGTAGCGGGGGGGCCCAAGATACGCAGTATTTT
TRBD1	TRBV24-1	NA	TRBJ1-1	CATSDQTGGNTEAFF	TGTGCCACCAGTGACCAAACAGGGGGAAACACTGAAGCTTTCTTT
NA	TRBV6-5	NA	TRBJ1-1	CASSYQQDLSGTEAFF	TGTGCCAGCAGTTACCAACAGGACCTTAGTGGCACTGAAGCTTTCTTT
TRBD2	TRBV7-9	NA	TRBJ2-7	CASSLAAGGYLYEQYF	TGTGCCAGCAGCTTAGCAGCGGGGGGGTACCTCTACGAGCAGTACTTC
NA	TRBV12-5	few	TRBJ2-7	CASGLVTRLYEQYF	TGTGCTAGTGGTTTGGTAACCCGCCTATACGAGCAGTACTTC
NA	TRBV27	NA	TRBJ2-7	CASSFLGGHDEQYF	TGTGCCAGCAGTTTTCTCGGGGGGCATGATGAGCAGTACTTC
NA	TRBV11-3	few	TRBJ2-5	CASSSPGMETQYF	TGTGCCAGCAGCTCCCCAGGGATGGAGACCCAGTACTTC
NA	TRBV19	NA	TRBJ2-3	CASSIRWLGGKDTQYF	TGTGCCAGTAGTATTAGGTGGCTAGGCGGAAAAGATACGCAGTATTTT
NA	TRBV6-5	NA	TRBJ1-1	CASSYSRGNTEAFF	TGTGCCAGCAGTTACTCTAGGGGGAACACTGAAGCTTTCTTT
TRBD1	TRBV4-1	NA	TRBJ2-7	CASSPTTGTGSFEQYF	TGCGCCAGCAGCCCAACGACCGGGACAGGGTCCTTCGAGCAGTACTTC